This entry concerns a single T cell receptor beta chain. From RNA transcripts, TCR beta CDR3 regions were amplified. A first-round RT-PCR of the TCR CDR3 used the HTBI primer set. TCRdb ran MiXCR on the multiplex PCR reads and lists one entry per CDR3 protein. The table records 600,000 or so distinct CDR3 sequences, about 15% of them present only once. The CDR3 runs 15 residues. The trim removed 1 base at V and 4 bases at J, leaving 8 bases unmatched. Germline V gene lookup returns CDR1 DFQATT and CDR2 SNEGSKA (reference sequence). This record comes from a study of T cells in Graves' hyperthyroidism and ophthalmopathy.

The clonotype comes from a woman in her forties or fifties with Graves' ophthalmopathy. Sequenced: blood. The gene calls are TRBV20-1 and TRBJ2-3; TRBD2 matches at 7 bases. Here the CDR3 reads CSARGQRGDSDTQYF. DNA for the CDR3: TGCAGTGCTAGAGGGCAGCGGGGAGACTCAGATACGCAGTATTTT.